The 18 T cell receptor beta chains reported below all come from one sample, sequenced in a study of CD8 T cells in Susac syndrome. It was with random hexamers that roughly 0.45 to 1 ug RNA was reverse transcribed. Each CDR3 protein gets one entry after TCRdb re-called the immunoSEQ multiplex PCR reads with MiXCR. The repertoire holds roughly 60,000 distinct CDR3 sequences, with over 85% as singletons. Sequencing was done on a sample of CD8+ T cells from PBMCs. These receptors were taken from a human donor in good health.

The J gene is TRBJ1-1, the V gene TRBV6-1; D call uncertain. V lost 10 bases and J 1 base, leaving 10 bases between the germline ends. Germline values: CDR1 MNHNS, CDR2 SASEGT. This CDR3 contains 12 residues. This chain's CDR3 is CATLTANTEAFF. CDR3 bases: TGTGCCACCCTGACGGCGAACACTGAAGCTTTCTTT.

This sequence joins TRBV7-9 and TRBJ1-4; D is perhaps TRBD1 (5 bases). From germline, CDR1 is SEHNR and CDR2 FQNEAQ (reference sequence). V was cut by 5 bases and J by 8 bases, with 21 bases left in between. This CDR3 spans 16 amino acids. CDR3 nucleotide sequence: TGTGCCAGCAGCCCGAATCAGGGTCCCCAAGGAGAAAAACTGTTTTTT. Translating gives CASSPNQGPQGEKLFF.

The chain links TRBV7-2 to TRBJ1-3; no reliable D call. Trimming removed 5 bases at V and 0 bases at J, with 17 bases between. The CDR3 extends over 17 amino acids. CDR1 is SGHTA and CDR2 is FQGNSA in the germline V gene. The CDR3 DNA is TGTGCCAGCAGCCCAAATGGTGGGGAAACCTCTGGAAACACCATATATTTT. Its protein product is CASSPNGGETSGNTIYF.

The chain uses TRBV19 and TRBJ1-1; 7 bases are a match to TRBD1. Unmatched junction bases numbered 15, after V lost 10 bases and J lost 4 bases. The germline V gene encodes CDR1 LNHDA and CDR2 SQIVND (reference sequence). This CDR3 region has 15 residues. The CDR3 spells CATTKGAPLLTEAFF. The CDR3 DNA follows: TGTGCCACGACAAAGGGGGCTCCGCTGCTCACTGAAGCTTTCTTT.

This chain uses TRBV28 with TRBJ2-6, with D hard to call. The CDR3 consists of 14 residues. Germline V gene lookup returns CDR1 MDHEN and CDR2 SYDVKM. The V gene lost 4 bases and the J gene lost 0 bases, with 4 bases spanning the gap. Here the CDR3 reads CASSYVSGANVLTF. The CDR3 DNA sequence: TGTGCCAGCAGTTATGTCTCTGGGGCCAACGTCCTGACTTTC.

The chain combines TRBV20-1 with TRBJ2-5; tentatively, D is TRBD1 or TRBD2 (5 bases each). V lost 6 bases, J lost 4 bases, and 27 bases lay in between. Germline-derived CDR1 and CDR2 are DFQATT and SNEGSKA (reference sequence). This CDR3 is 17 amino acids long. CDR3 residues: CSAVPLWGTHLGETQYF. The CDR3 nucleotides read TGCAGTGCCGTCCCTCTTTGGGGGACCCACTTAGGAGAGACCCAGTACTTC.

The chain is built from TRBV6-5 and TRBJ2-7, with D possibly being TRBD1 or TRBD2 (6 bases each). CDR3 length equals 17 residues. Trimming pared 4 bases from V and 4 bases from J, leaving 23 bases between. The V gene's germline CDR1 is MNHEY and CDR2 SVGAGI. The DNA for the CDR3 is TGTGCCAGCAGTTCTCAGCGGGTTACTCCACAGGGTTACGAGCAGTACTTC. Encoded protein: CASSSQRVTPQGYEQYF.

The chain uses TRBV7-9 and TRBJ2-7, with no clear D. Germline CDR1 reads SEHNR; CDR2 reads FQNEAQ (reference sequence). Trimming removed 4 bases from V and 6 bases from J, with 16 bases in between. The CDR3 runs to 14 residues. The CDR3 DNA follows: TGTGCCAGCAGCTCGGTCGTAAAAGAGGTCGAGCAGTACTTC. It encodes CASSSVVKEVEQYF. The full variable domain, with the rest looked up from reference TRBV7-9 and TRBJ2-7, is DTGVSQNPRHKITKRGQNVTFRCDPISEHNRLYWYRQTLGQGPEFLTYFQNEAQLEKSRLLSDRFSAERPKGSFSTLEIQRTEQGDSAMYLCASSSVVKEVEQYFGPGTRLTVT.

J is TRBJ2-2 and V is TRBV6-2 or TRBV6-3; 10 bases align to TRBD2. Trimming at V came to 5 bases and at J to 4 bases, leaving 1 base not matched to a gene. CDR3 length equals 14 residues. Looked up from germline, CDR1 is MNHEY and CDR2 is SVGEGT. DNA of the CDR3: TGTGCCAGCAGTAGCGGGGGGGCCACCGGGGAGCTGTTTTTT. This encodes CASSSGGATGELFF.

This chain joins TRBV4-1 and TRBJ2-3; tentative D call: TRBD2 (6 bases). Deletions cut 8 bases from V and 1 base from J, with 13 bases between. CDR3 length: 14 residues. Germline assignment: CDR1 MGHRA and CDR2 YSYEKL. The CDR3 sequence: CASRRVGGTDTQYF. The CDR3 DNA follows: TGCGCCAGCCGGAGGGTAGGGGGCACAGATACGCAGTATTTT.

The CDR3 nucleotides are TGCAGTGCTGTTGACAGGGGGCGGGGGAGTAACACTGAAGCTTTCTTT. It translates to CSAVDRGRGSNTEAFF. The rearrangement links TRBV20-1 to TRBJ1-1; 10 bases match TRBD1. J lost 2 bases, V lost 5 bases, and 11 bases had no gene match. Germline V gene data show CDR1 as DFQATT and CDR2 as SNEGSKA (reference sequence). This CDR3 region has 16 residues.

The chain employs TRBV4-1 and TRBJ1-3; D is undetermined. The CDR3 is 15 residues long. Germline CDR1 and CDR2: MGHRA and YSYEKL. The V end lost 0 bases, the J end lost 3 bases, and 9 bases lay between the germline ends. The CDR3 protein is CASSQDEGYGNTIYF. The CDR3 nucleotides read TGCGCCAGCAGCCAAGATGAGGGTTATGGAAACACCATATATTTT.

The gene calls are TRBV19 and TRBJ1-1, with a weak D call TRBD1 (6 bases). CDR1 is LNHDA and CDR2 is SQIVND in the germline V gene (reference sequence). This CDR3 is 14 amino acids long. Deletions cut 5 bases from V and 3 bases from J, with 13 bases between. DNA of the CDR3: TGTGCCAGTAGTCGGCGGGCAGGGGACACTGAAGCTTTCTTT. This codes for CASSRRAGDTEAFF.

The chain recombines TRBV7-9 with TRBJ2-1; TRBD2 agrees at 7 bases. This CDR3 is 14 amino acids long. CDR1 is SEHNR and CDR2 is FQNEAQ in the germline V gene (reference sequence). V was clipped by 5 bases and J by 10 bases; unmatched bases: 11. In nucleotides, the CDR3 is TGTGCCAGCAGCCTAGGTCGAGGGACTATCGAGCAGTTCTTC. Residues: CASSLGRGTIEQFF.

The CDR3 protein is CSVDTGGSYEQYF. The DNA for the CDR3 is TGCAGCGTTGACACGGGCGGTAGCTACGAGCAGTACTTC. The chain has TRBV29-1 and TRBJ2-7; no clear D gene. Trimming took 3 bases from V and 3 from J, leaving 12 bases between them. CDR3 length equals 13 residues. Germline V gene lookup returns CDR1 SQVTM and CDR2 ANQGSEA.

The gene calls are TRBV6-6 and TRBJ2-7; TRBD2 matches at 11 bases. Germline CDR1 is MNHNY and CDR2 is SVGAGI (reference sequence). CDR3 size: 15 residues. V was pared by 6 bases and J by 1 base, with 5 bases of the junction left unmatched. The DNA of the CDR3 is TGTGCCAGCAGGCTAGCGGGGGGAGAATCCTACGAGCAGTACTTC. Translated, it gives CASRLAGGESYEQYF.

The V and J genes are TRBV4-1 and TRBJ1-1, with a possible D match to TRBD1 (6 bases). Trimming stripped 7 bases from V and 1 base from J, with 13 bases between. The V gene's germline CDR1 is MGHRA and CDR2 YSYEKL. The CDR3 covers 14 residues. The CDR3: CASKGEQGNTEAFF. Written as DNA, the CDR3 is TGCGCCAGCAAAGGCGAACAGGGGAACACTGAAGCTTTCTTT.

This rearrangement joins TRBV10-2 to TRBJ1-1; D is ambiguous. The germline V gene has CDR1 WSHSY and CDR2 SAAADI. Trimming removed 5 bases at V and 0 bases at J, with 13 bases between. CDR3 length equals 15 residues. The CDR3, as DNA: TGCGCCAGCAGTAAAACCGGACGTATGAACACTGAAGCTTTCTTT. Translation: CASSKTGRMNTEAFF.